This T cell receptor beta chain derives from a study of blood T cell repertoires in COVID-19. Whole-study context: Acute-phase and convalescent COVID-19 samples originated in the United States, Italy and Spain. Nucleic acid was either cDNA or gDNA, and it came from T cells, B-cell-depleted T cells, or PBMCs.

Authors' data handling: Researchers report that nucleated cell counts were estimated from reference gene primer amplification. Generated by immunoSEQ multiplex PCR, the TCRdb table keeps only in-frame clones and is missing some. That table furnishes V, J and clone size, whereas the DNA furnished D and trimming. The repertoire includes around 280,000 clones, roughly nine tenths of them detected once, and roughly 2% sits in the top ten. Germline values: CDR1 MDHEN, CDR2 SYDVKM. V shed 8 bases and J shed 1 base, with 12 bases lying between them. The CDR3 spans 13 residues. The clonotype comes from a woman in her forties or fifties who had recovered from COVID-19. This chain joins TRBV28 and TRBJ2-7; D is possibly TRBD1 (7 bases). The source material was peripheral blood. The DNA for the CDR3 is TGTGCCAGCCTACAGGGGACTTCCTACGAGCAGTACTTC. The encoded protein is CASLQGTSYEQYF.